This TCR beta chain was captured in a study of shared clonotypes between healthy human individuals. Study context: Three CD4 naive, three CD4 memory, two CD8 naive and one CD8 memory plate were used per donor.

There were no recent acute infections or vaccinations among the donors, who were healthy HIV-negative adults. CDR3 length: 11 residues. Germline CDR1 is SGHTA and CDR2 is FQGTGA. Between the trimmed V and J ends, which lost 2 bases and 2 bases, there was a span of 1 base. Sequencing was performed with immunoSEQ multiplex PCR; in TCRdb, only in-frame clones are kept and a portion is missing. The sample includes 600,000 to 750,000 clones, less than 95% of them seen just once. This chain uses TRBV7-3 with TRBJ2-7; D not certain. This clonotype originated in a man between 18 and 29 years old in good health. Some clones in this sample may be carry-over from other donors' samples. The sequencing sample was made of memory CD8+ T cells from PBMCs. Subset specified: CD45RO+ cells pooled with CCR7-negative TemRA cells. CDR3 sequence: CASSLPYEQYF. In DNA, the CDR3 is TGTGCCAGCAGCTTACCCTACGAGCAGTACTTC.